This entry describes one T cell receptor beta chain. This specimen belongs to a study of blood T cell repertoires in COVID-19. On the study more broadly: From T cells, B-cell-depleted T cells, or PBMCs came the material, which was cDNA or gDNA.

The method was immunoSEQ multiplex PCR; TCRdb's version includes in-frame clones alone and lacks a portion of them. This table has tens of thousands of clones, 75% to 90% appearing once. The TCR was taken from a man aged 55 to 70 with active COVID-19. Sequencing was performed on peripheral blood.

The CDR3 reads CASSFTQGQETQYF. DNA of the CDR3: TGTGCCAGCAGCTTCACCCAGGGCCAAGAGACCCAGTACTTC. The chain has TRBV7-9 and TRBJ2-5, with D perhaps matching TRBD1 (5 bases). The CDR3 extends over 14 amino acids. Trimming pared 3 bases from V and 1 base from J, leaving 9 bases between. Germline V gives CDR1 SEHNR, CDR2 FQNEAQ (reference sequence). The whole variable domain, filled in from reference TRBV7-9 and TRBJ2-5, reads DTGVSQNPRHKITKRGQNVTFRCDPISEHNRLYWYRQTLGQGPEFLTYFQNEAQLEKSRLLSDRFSAERPKGSFSTLEIQRTEQGDSAMYLCASSFTQGQETQYFGPGTRLLVL.